One sample yielded the 7 T cell receptor beta chains listed below, sequenced in a study of T-cell reconstitution after alpha-beta-depleted transplantation in children. Unique molecular identifiers were incorporated when the TCRbeta library was constructed. TCRdb reanalysed the PCR reads using MiXCR and keeps one entry per CDR3 protein. The sample has hundreds of thousands of distinct CDR3 sequences, around a sixth seen once; the top ten hold approximately 1%. This material consisted of PBMCs from the stem cell graft donor, taken from the stem cell graft. These TCRs come from a human donor who donated a stem cell graft to a child with acute myeloid leukemia.

This clonotype was recorded many times. V and J are TRBV12-5 and TRBJ1-5, with D perhaps TRBD1 (5 bases). CDR3 length equals 12 residues. V was cut by 5 bases and J by 6 bases, with 8 bases left in between. Germline V gene sequence: CDR1 LGHNT, CDR2 FRNRAP. The chain's CDR3 is CASGPGVQPQHF. The DNA of the CDR3 is TGTGCTAGTGGTCCGGGGGTTCAGCCCCAGCATTTT. The variable domain in full, completed from reference TRBV12-5 and TRBJ1-5, reads DARVTQTPRHKVTEMGQEVTMRCQPILGHNTVFWYRQTMMQGLELLAYFRNRAPLDDSGMPKDRFSAEMPDATLATLKIQPSEPRDSAVYFCASGPGVQPQHFGDGTRLSIL.

The rearrangement uses TRBV12-3 or TRBV12-4 and TRBJ2-3, with a weak D call TRBD2 (5 bases). The length of the CDR3 is 17 residues. Trimming left V 3 bases short and J 4 bases short, with 20 bases between. The CDR3 DNA reads as TGTGCCAGCAGTTTCAGACTACCCCCTAGGTTGTCAGATACGCAGTATTTT. This gives the protein CASSFRLPPRLSDTQYF.

This clonotype was picked up a small number of times. The chain links TRBV2 to TRBJ2-2; TRBD2 matches 10 bases. CDR1 is SNHLY and CDR2 is FYNNEI in the germline V gene. V gave up 3 bases and J gave up 4 bases; unmatched junction bases: 5. This CDR3 region has 16 residues. The CDR3 coding sequence is TGTGCCAGCAGTGATATGAGGACTAGCGGCACCGGGGAGCTGTTTTTT. Protein product: CASSDMRTSGTGELFF.

This clonotype was found many times. The V gene is TRBV15, the J gene TRBJ2-7; possible D gene TRBD2, 7 bases. Germline V gene sequence: CDR1 LNHNV, CDR2 YYDKDF (reference sequence). This CDR3 contains 16 residues. V was trimmed by 0 bases and J by 0 bases, leaving 12 bases between them. The CDR3 DNA reads TGTGCCACCAGCAGAGAGGGGGGGGCCTCCTCCTACGAGCAGTACTTC. Protein product: CATSREGGASSYEQYF.

This clonotype was recorded many times. This rearrangement joins TRBV10-2 to TRBJ2-3; 7 bases are shared with TRBD1. The CDR3 runs to 17 residues. Germline CDR1 reads WSHSY; CDR2 reads SAAADI. V gave up 4 bases and J gave up 1 base; unmatched junction bases: 11. The CDR3 loop is CASSGETGTARTDTQYF. As DNA, the CDR3 is TGCGCCAGCAGTGGGGAGACCGGGACAGCTCGCACAGATACGCAGTATTTT.

This clonotype was detected ten times or more. The J gene is TRBJ2-3, the V gene TRBV20-1; 7 bases fit TRBD2. Looked up from germline, CDR1 is DFQATT and CDR2 is SNEGSKA (reference sequence). The CDR3 contains 14 residues. Germline trimming cut 1 base from V and 4 bases from J; bases unmatched to any gene: 5. The CDR3 coding sequence is TGCAGTGCTAGAGCTCGACTAGCATCAGATACGCAGTATTTT. Encoded protein: CSARARLASDTQYF.

This clonotype was counted many times. The chain has TRBV20-1 and TRBJ1-5, with 8 positions matching TRBD1. V was pared by 6 bases and J by 6 bases, with 7 bases of the junction left unmatched. The CDR3 has 13 residues. Germline V CDR1 and CDR2: DFQATT, SNEGSKA (reference sequence). The CDR3 reads CSAQGARGQPQHF. CDR3 coding DNA: TGCAGTGCCCAGGGGGCAAGGGGTCAGCCCCAGCATTTT.